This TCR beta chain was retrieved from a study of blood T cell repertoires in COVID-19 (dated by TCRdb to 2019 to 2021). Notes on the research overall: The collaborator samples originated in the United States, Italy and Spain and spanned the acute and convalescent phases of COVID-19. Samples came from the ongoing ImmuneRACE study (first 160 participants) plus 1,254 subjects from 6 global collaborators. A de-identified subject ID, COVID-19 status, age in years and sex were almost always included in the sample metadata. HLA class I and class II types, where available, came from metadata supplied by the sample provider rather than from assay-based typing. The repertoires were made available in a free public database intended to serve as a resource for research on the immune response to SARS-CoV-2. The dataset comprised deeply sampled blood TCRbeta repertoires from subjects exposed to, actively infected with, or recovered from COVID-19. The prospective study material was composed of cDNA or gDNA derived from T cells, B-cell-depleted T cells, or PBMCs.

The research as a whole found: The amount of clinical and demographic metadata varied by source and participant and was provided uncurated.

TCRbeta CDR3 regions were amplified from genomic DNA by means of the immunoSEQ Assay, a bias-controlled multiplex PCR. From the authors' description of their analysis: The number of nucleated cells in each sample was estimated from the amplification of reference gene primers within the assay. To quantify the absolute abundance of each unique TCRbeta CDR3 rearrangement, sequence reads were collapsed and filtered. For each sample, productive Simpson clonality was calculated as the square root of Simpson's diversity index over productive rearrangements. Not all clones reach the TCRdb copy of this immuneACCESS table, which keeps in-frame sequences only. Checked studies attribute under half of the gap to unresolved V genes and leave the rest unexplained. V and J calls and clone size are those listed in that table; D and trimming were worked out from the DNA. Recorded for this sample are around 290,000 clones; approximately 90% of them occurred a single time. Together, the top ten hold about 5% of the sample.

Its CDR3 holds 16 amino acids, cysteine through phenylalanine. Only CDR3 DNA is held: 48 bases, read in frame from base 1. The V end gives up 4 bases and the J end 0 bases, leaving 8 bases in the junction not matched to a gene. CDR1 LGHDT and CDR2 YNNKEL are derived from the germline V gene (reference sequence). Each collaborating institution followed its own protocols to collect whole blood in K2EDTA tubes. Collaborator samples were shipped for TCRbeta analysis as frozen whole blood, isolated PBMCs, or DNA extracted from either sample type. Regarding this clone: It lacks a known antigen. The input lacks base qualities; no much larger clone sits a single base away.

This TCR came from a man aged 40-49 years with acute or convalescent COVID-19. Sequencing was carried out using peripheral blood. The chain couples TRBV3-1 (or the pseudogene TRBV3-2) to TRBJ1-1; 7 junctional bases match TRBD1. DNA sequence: TGTGCCAGCAGCCCCGGGACAGCAAGAGTGAACACTGAAGCTTTCTTT. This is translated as CASSPGTARVNTEAFF.